A single sample gave rise to the 31 T cell receptor beta chains below, sequenced in a study of T cells after yellow fever vaccination. TCRdb recomputed calls from the 5' RACE reads with MiXCR, one row per CDR3 protein. Of nearly 300,000 distinct CDR3 sequences in the sample, around 10% are singletons; the top ten hold 3% to 4%. The sample was CD4+ T cells sorted from PBMCs, taken 5 days after the yellow fever booster vaccination. The source of these receptors is a man between 18 and 35 years old who received the YFV17D yellow fever vaccine.

J is TRBJ2-7 and V is TRBV20-1, with TRBD2 matching 9 bases. J gave up 2 bases and V 3 bases, and 11 bases lay outside the gene matches. The V gene's germline CDR1 is DFQATT and CDR2 SNEGSKA (reference sequence). The CDR3 loop spans 16 amino acids. In nucleotides, the CDR3 is TGCAGTGCTAGGGGGGTAGCGGGGGCCCTTACCTACGAGCAGTACTTC. Protein product: CSARGVAGALTYEQYF.

This clonotype was seen a few times. J is TRBJ2-2 and V is TRBV2; D call uncertain. Germline V gene lookup returns CDR1 SNHLY and CDR2 FYNNEI. The CDR3 loop spans 16 amino acids. The V gene lost 0 bases and the J gene lost 0 bases, with 8 bases spanning the gap. CDR3 loop: CASSEAAAANTGELFF. The DNA of the CDR3 is TGTGCCAGCAGTGAAGCCGCGGCGGCGAACACCGGGGAGCTGTTTTTT.

V usage is TRBV20-1 and J usage is TRBJ2-3, with TRBD2 as a possible D gene (5 bases). The V gene lost 3 bases and the J gene lost 2 bases, with 15 bases spanning the gap. CDR1 is DFQATT and CDR2 is SNEGSKA in the germline V gene (reference sequence). This CDR3 spans 15 amino acids. The CDR3 sequence is CSAREAGQNTDTQYF. The DNA for the CDR3 is TGCAGTGCTAGGGAGGCCGGGCAAAACACAGATACGCAGTATTTT.

The rearrangement uses TRBV5-4 and TRBJ2-7; a possible D gene is TRBD2 (6 bases). V lost 3 bases and J 9 bases, leaving 10 bases between the germline ends. The CDR3 runs 11 residues. From germline, CDR1 is SGHNT and CDR2 YYREEE (reference sequence). The CDR3 coding sequence is TGTGCCAGCAGCTCCGAGCGGGTGCAGTACTTC. Protein product: CASSSERVQYF.

This clonotype was seen many times. CDR3 amino acids: CASSFTKDPGYNEQFF. In DNA form, the CDR3 reads TGCGCCAGCAGCTTCACAAAGGACCCCGGCTACAATGAGCAGTTCTTC. The gene calls are TRBV5-1 and TRBJ2-1; D unresolved. There are 16 residues in the CDR3. V shed 2 bases and J shed 3 bases, with 15 bases lying between them. The germline CDR1 and CDR2 sequences are SGHRS and YFSETQ.

This clonotype came up many times. Here the CDR3 DNA reads TGTGCCAGCAGGCGGAACACTGAAGCTTTCTTT. Translated, it gives CASRRNTEAFF. The rearrangement joins TRBV25-1 to TRBJ1-1; D is uncertain. The length of the CDR3 is 11 residues. Germline CDR1 is MGHDK and CDR2 is SYGVNS. V gave up 6 bases and J gave up 1 base, with 3 bases separating them.

This clonotype was seen repeatedly, ten times or more. The chain combines TRBV6-1 with TRBJ2-5; D gene uncertain. Between the trimmed V and J ends, which lost 4 bases and 5 bases, there was a span of 20 bases. In germline, CDR1 is MNHNS, CDR2 SASEGT. This CDR3 is built from 16 residues. For the CDR3, the DNA is TGTGCCAGCAGTGCTCCGGGTCAGGTCGGATGGGAGACCCAGTACTTC. Translating it yields CASSAPGQVGWETQYF.

This clonotype showed up just a few times. The chain carries TRBV5-1 and TRBJ2-2, with 9 bases matching TRBD1. V dropped 7 bases and J dropped 4; count of bases not matched to a gene: 14. The germline V gene encodes CDR1 SGHRS and CDR2 YFSETQ. The CDR3 totals 17 residues. The CDR3 is CASYRTSGTGSTGELFF. Written as DNA, the CDR3 is TGCGCCAGCTATCGAACATCCGGGACAGGGAGCACCGGGGAGCTGTTTTTT.

At least ten counts were recorded for this clonotype. The chain employs TRBV11-2 and TRBJ1-1; D uncertain. CDR1 is SGHAT and CDR2 is FQNNGV in the germline V gene. The length of the CDR3 is 15 residues. V was cut by 5 bases and J by 1 base, with 14 bases left in between. In DNA, the CDR3 is TGTGCCAGCAGCCCCTTGTCGGGGTCGAACACTGAAGCTTTCTTT. It translates to CASSPLSGSNTEAFF.

This clonotype was detected a few times. The CDR3 DNA reads as TGTGCCAGCAGTGTGAACAGGGGGCTGACAGATACGCAGTATTTT. This sequence encodes CASSVNRGLTDTQYF. The V call is TRBV2, the J call TRBJ2-3; 9 bases agree with TRBD1. This CDR3 is built from 15 residues. The V and J ends lost 4 bases and 3 bases, in that order; junction bases with no gene match: 5. CDR1 and CDR2 (germline): SNHLY, FYNNEI.

The chain couples TRBV20-1 to TRBJ1-2; a possible D gene is TRBD1 (5 bases). The CDR3 has 10 residues. Looked up from germline, CDR1 is DFQATT and CDR2 is SNEGSKA (reference sequence). The CDR3 protein is CIAPREGYTF. The CDR3 DNA is TGCATCGCGCCCAGGGAAGGCTACACCTTC.

The chain uses TRBV20-1 and TRBJ2-7; 8 bases agree with TRBD1. The CDR3 runs 15 residues. CDR1 is DFQATT and CDR2 is SNEGSKA in the germline V gene (reference sequence). J lost 0 bases, V lost 1 base, and 5 bases had no gene match. CDR3 sequence reads: CSARVPGGTSYEQYV. The CDR3 DNA follows: TGCAGTGCTAGAGTCCCAGGGGGCACCTCCTACGAGCAGTACGTC.

This clonotype has only a few counts. The rearrangement uses TRBV5-6 and TRBJ2-4; TRBD2 matches 7 bases. CDR1 and CDR2 (germline): SGHDT, YYEEEE. V was pared by 0 bases and J by 9 bases, with 9 bases of the junction left unmatched. The CDR3 is 15 amino acids. The CDR3 loop reads CASSLGGRGRSIQYF. The CDR3 DNA follows: TGTGCCAGCAGCTTGGGAGGGAGGGGTCGGAGCATTCAGTACTTC.

The V and J genes are TRBV18 and TRBJ2-1; 15 nucleotides line up with TRBD2. V was clipped by 0 bases and J by 3 bases; unmatched bases: 6. CDR3 length: 19 amino acids. CDR1 and CDR2 (germline): KGHSH, LQKENI. CDR3 residues: CASSPPGTSGGTFYNEQFF. The CDR3 DNA reads as TGTGCCAGCTCACCACCCGGGACTAGCGGGGGGACTTTCTACAATGAGCAGTTCTTC.

This chain connects TRBV12-3 or TRBV12-4 to TRBJ2-1; 10 bases are a match to TRBD2. This CDR3 spans 18 amino acids. V lost 6 bases, J lost 0 bases, and 11 bases stayed unmatched. CDR3 in amino acids: CASSPTSGASFSYNEQFF. The CDR3 region has the DNA TGTGCCAGCAGCCCAACTAGCGGGGCTTCCTTCTCCTACAATGAGCAGTTCTTC.

V gene TRBV5-4 combines with J gene TRBJ2-5; D might be TRBD1 (6 bases). The CDR3 is made up of 17 amino acids. V was cut by 0 bases and J by 2 bases, with 17 bases left in between. The germline V gene encodes CDR1 SGHNT and CDR2 YYREEE (reference sequence). Here the CDR3 reads CASSLVGGRGPQETQYF. Here the CDR3 DNA reads TGTGCCAGCAGCTTGGTTGGCGGCAGGGGACCTCAAGAGACCCAGTACTTC.

This clonotype turned up a few times. This chain joins TRBV4-2 and TRBJ2-3; 10 bases map to TRBD2. The CDR3 loop spans 18 amino acids. The V segment lost 0 bases and the J segment 1 base; nucleotides outside the gene matches: 7. CDR1 is LGHNA, CDR2 YNFKEQ, per germline. This CDR3 reads CASSQDPSSGGGTDTQYF. The CDR3, as DNA: TGTGCCAGCAGCCAAGACCCCTCTAGCGGGGGAGGCACAGATACGCAGTATTTT.

The chain combines TRBV6-2 or TRBV6-3 with TRBJ2-3, with a tentative D call TRBD2 (5 bases). In germline, CDR1 is MNHEY, CDR2 SVGEGT. Trimming removed 4 bases from V and 7 bases from J, with 12 bases in between. The CDR3 has 13 residues. The CDR3 spells CASSFAGVNTQYF. CDR3 DNA sequence: TGTGCCAGCAGTTTCGCCGGGGTTAATACGCAGTATTTT.

A few counts support this clonotype. The chain joins TRBV6-5 to TRBJ1-2, with TRBD1 identical over 10 bases. CDR1 and CDR2 (germline): MNHEY, SVGAGI. The CDR3 is 16 amino acids. The V and J ends lost 1 base and 7 bases, in that order; junction bases with no gene match: 9. CDR3 nucleotide sequence: TGTGCCAGCAGTTACTGGCGAGGGACAGGGGCGGGTGGCTACACCTTC. Its protein product is CASSYWRGTGAGGYTF.

V is TRBV4-3 and J is TRBJ1-5, with a possible D match to TRBD1 (5 bases). Trimming took off 0 bases at V and 5 bases at J, with 11 bases between the two ends. Germline V lookup: CDR1 LGHNA, CDR2 YSLEER. The CDR3 sequence is 15 residues long. CDR3 loop: CASSQDYWGYQPQHF. CDR3 coding DNA: TGCGCCAGCAGCCAAGATTATTGGGGGTATCAGCCCCAGCATTTT.

This clonotype was detected a few times. This chain uses TRBV6-2 or TRBV6-3 with TRBJ1-1; D is uncertain. The CDR3 spans 14 residues. Germline CDR1 is MNHEY and CDR2 is SVGEGT. V lost 11 bases, J lost 0 bases, and 16 bases lay in between. The CDR3 region has the DNA TGTGCCGGCACAAAAGGTTGGATGAACACTGAAGCTTTCTTT. This codes for CAGTKGWMNTEAFF.

J is TRBJ1-2 and V is TRBV28, with 7 bases aligning to TRBD1. Germline-derived CDR1 and CDR2 are MDHEN and SYDVKM. Trimming cost V 4 bases and J 8 bases; bases outside gene matches: 10. This CDR3 region has 14 residues. The CDR3 nucleotides read TGTGCCAGCAGTTCACACAACAGGGGTGGGGGCTACACCTTC. Its translation is CASSSHNRGGGYTF.

This clonotype was seen a handful of times. The chain couples TRBV4-2 to TRBJ1-4; D may be TRBD1 (5 bases). CDR1 LGHNA and CDR2 YNFKEQ come from the germline V gene. V lost 7 bases to trimming and J lost 7 bases, with 16 bases between them. The CDR3 has 14 amino acids. The CDR3 DNA reads as TGTGCCAGCAAGCCCAGGGCAGACGGTGAAAAACTGTTTTTT. This sequence encodes CASKPRADGEKLFF.

The CDR3 loop is CASSLLVRDTEAFF. CDR3 DNA sequence: TGTGCCAGCAGCTTACTGGTTAGAGACACTGAAGCTTTCTTT. The chain combines TRBV5-5 with TRBJ1-1, with D unclear. CDR3 length: 14 residues. V lost 2 bases, J lost 3 bases, and 11 bases lay in between. Germline lookup yields CDR1 SGHKS and CDR2 YYEKEE (reference sequence).

The gene calls are TRBV18 and TRBJ2-3; possible D gene TRBD2, 6 bases. The germline V gene encodes CDR1 KGHSH and CDR2 LQKENI. V lost 5 bases to trimming and J lost 5 bases, with 17 bases between them. The CDR3 runs to 15 residues. DNA of the CDR3: TGTGCCAGCTCATTCCGTCGGGACTCCCAAGATACGCAGTATTTT. This translates into CASSFRRDSQDTQYF.

This clonotype appeared a few times. The V call is TRBV5-1, the J call TRBJ2-4, with D maybe TRBD2 (5 bases). This CDR3 comprises 14 residues. Trimming pared 4 bases from V and 6 bases from J, leaving 14 bases between. Germline V gene lookup returns CDR1 SGHRS and CDR2 YFSETQ. DNA of the CDR3: TGCGCCAGCAGCCCAGGAGACGGAGGAAACATTCAGTACTTC. This gives the protein CASSPGDGGNIQYF.

This chain links TRBV7-9 with TRBJ1-6; the D is unclear. CDR1 is SEHNR and CDR2 is FQNEAQ in the germline V gene (reference sequence). This CDR3 contains 18 residues. V was shortened by 4 bases and J by 4 bases, with 20 bases between the two germline ends. The CDR3 coding sequence is TGTGCCAGCAGCTCCGGAAGTACTTCGAGCCAATATAATTCACCCCTCCACTTT. Its protein product is CASSSGSTSSQYNSPLHF.

This clonotype has at least ten counts. This chain connects TRBV5-1 to TRBJ1-1; TRBD1 might be the D (6 bases). CDR3 length equals 17 residues. The V end was cut by 0 bases, the J end by 0 bases, with 15 bases between. Germline V CDR1 and CDR2: SGHRS, YFSETQ. This CDR3 reads CASSLVFQGRMNTEAFF. The CDR3 DNA sequence: TGCGCCAGCAGCTTGGTATTTCAGGGGCGGATGAACACTGAAGCTTTCTTT. Combining the CDR3 with reference TRBV5-1 and TRBJ1-1 gives the whole variable domain KAGVTQTPRYLIKTRGQQVTLSCSPISGHRSVSWYQQTPGQGLQFLFEYFSETQRNKGNFPGRFSGRQFSNSRSEMNVSTLELGDSALYLCASSLVFQGRMNTEAFFGQGTRLTVV.

The chain recombines TRBV20-1 with TRBJ2-5; 7 bases line up with TRBD1. With V trimmed by 3 bases and J by 5 bases, 9 bases remained unmatched. The CDR3 loop spans 14 amino acids. Germline V CDR1 and CDR2: DFQATT, SNEGSKA (reference sequence). CDR3 amino acids: CSARGETGWETQYF. The CDR3 coding sequence is TGCAGTGCTAGGGGGGAGACAGGGTGGGAGACCCAGTACTTC.

This clonotype showed up many times. CDR3 coding DNA: TGTGCCAGCAGCCCCTGGGGTGCGGGGGGCTACACCGGGGAGCTGTTTTTT. Protein sequence: CASSPWGAGGYTGELFF. The gene calls are TRBV7-2 and TRBJ2-2, with 8 bases identical to TRBD2. The CDR3 totals 17 residues. V trimming: 5 bases; J trimming: 3 bases; junction bases outside the gene matches: 11. Germline CDR1 and CDR2: SGHTA and FQGNSA.

This clonotype was picked up a small number of times. The V call is TRBV7-9, the J call TRBJ1-5; 10 bases fit TRBD1. This CDR3 is built from 15 residues. The V and J ends lost 4 bases and 4 bases, in that order; junction bases with no gene match: 4. Germline CDR1 is SEHNR and CDR2 is FQNEAQ (reference sequence). The CDR3 here is CASSSGTGENQPQHF. The CDR3 DNA sequence: TGTGCCAGCAGCTCGGGGACAGGGGAAAATCAGCCCCAGCATTTT. The whole variable domain, filled in from reference TRBV7-9 and TRBJ1-5, reads DTGVSQNPRHKITKRGQNVTFRCDPISEHNRLYWYRQTLGQGPEFLTYFQNEAQLEKSRLLSDRFSAERPKGSFSTLEIQRTEQGDSAMYLCASSSGTGENQPQHFGDGTRLSIL.